These T cell receptor beta chains were read from a single sample in a study of beta chain features in type 1 diabetes. Libraries were prepared by immunoSEQ multiplex PCR; TCRdb keeps only in-frame clonotypes and omits some of them. The sample records around 250,000 clones, roughly two thirds being singletons. Material for sequencing was naive CD4+ T cells from blood. These receptors came from a man aged 25 to 40 in good health. The CDR3 runs from the conserved cysteine through the conserved F or W. Fields, in order: D gene, clone size, J gene, V gene, CDR3 length, CDR3 DNA, CDR3 protein. The D gene is left open where the match is weak. The listing skips clone size in some rows; elsewhere it reads once, few, many or a size class.

>TRBD2|NA|TRBJ2-1|TRBV7-9|15
TGTGCCAGCAGCCCGACTAGCGGGAGGGTTAGTGAGCAGTTCTTC
CASSPTSGRVSEQFF
>TRBD1|NA|TRBJ1-2|TRBV25-1|17
TGTGCCAGCAGAGAATCCGGGACAGGGGGAATCAGCTATGGCTACACCTTC
CASRESGTGGISYGYTF
>NA|NA|TRBJ1-1|TRBV4-1|14
TGCGCCAGCACCTCAGAGGGAATCTGGGGTGAAGCTTTCTTT
CASTSEGIWGEAFF
>TRBD1|once|TRBJ2-7|TRBV30|13
TGTGCCTGGAGAGGGGACAGCCCCTACGAGCAGTACTTC
CAWRGDSPYEQYF
>TRBD1|once|TRBJ2-7|TRBV7-9|14
TGTGCCAGCACCTCCGGGACAGGACTATACGAGCAGTACTTC
CASTSGTGLYEQYF
>NA|once|TRBJ2-7|TRBV29-1|12
TGCAGCGTTGTAATTGGAACCTACGAGCAGTACTTC
CSVVIGTYEQYF
>TRBD2|few|TRBJ2-1|TRBV29-1|14
TGCAGCGTTAAGCGGGGGAGCTCCTACAATGAGCAGTTCTTC
CSVKRGSSYNEQFF
>NA|few|TRBJ2-1|TRBV20-1|11
TGCAGTGCTAGCGGTATGGGGGAGCAGTTCTTC
CSASGMGEQFF
>NA|NA|TRBJ1-1|TRBV30|12
TGTGCCTGGAACGACCGGGACATTGAAGCTTTCTTT
CAWNDRDIEAFF
>TRBD2|NA|TRBJ2-1|TRBV30|16
TGTGCCTGGAGTAAACCGGGACTAGCGATACACAATGAGCAGTTCTTC
CAWSKPGLAIHNEQFF
>NA|few|TRBJ2-3|TRBV30|11
TGTGCCTGGGGAGAGGGGGATACGCAGTATTTT
CAWGEGDTQYF
>TRBD1|NA|TRBJ2-7|TRBV6-5|14
TGTGCCAGCAGGGAGGGACAGGCTACCTACGAGCAGTACTTC
CASREGQATYEQYF
>TRBD2|NA|TRBJ2-7|TRBV10-3|13
TGTGCCACCGCCGGGACTAGCATGCTTCCGGTGTACTTC
CATAGTSMLPVYF
>NA|NA|TRBJ2-7|TRBV6-5|15
TGTGCCAGCAGCCCTGGACACCTAAGCTCCTACGAGCAGTACTTC
CASSPGHLSSYEQYF
>TRBD2|NA|TRBJ2-1|TRBV5-4|14
TGTGCCAGCAGGCGGACTAGCGGAAACAATGAGCAGTTCTTC
CASRRTSGNNEQFF
>NA|once|TRBJ2-5|TRBV7-2|16
TGTGCCAGCAGCTCCGAGGGAAGGACTACCAAAGAGACCCAGTACTTC
CASSSEGRTTKETQYF
>NA|NA|TRBJ2-7|TRBV15|14
TGTGCCACCAGTAGAACTAGTACTGTCTACGAGCAGTACTTC
CATSRTSTVYEQYF
>NA|NA|TRBJ1-5|TRBV30|13
TGTGCCTGGAGCTCACAGGGAGGTCAGCCCCAGCATTTT
CAWSSQGGQPQHF
>TRBD1|NA|TRBJ2-5|TRBV29-1|12
TGCAGCGTTGCAGGGGGCGAAGAGACCCAGTACTTC
CSVAGGEETQYF
>NA|NA|TRBJ2-5|TRBV5-6|14
TGTGCCAGCAGCCTCGAGAGGGTAGTAGAGACCCAGTACTTC
CASSLERVVETQYF